This TCR beta chain was captured in a study of blood T cell repertoires in COVID-19. Study in general: PBMCs, B-cell-depleted T cells, or T cells were the source of the cDNA or gDNA that made up the material.

Produced via immunoSEQ multiplex PCR; TCRdb's table is partial and in-frame only. The sample carries fewer than 300,000 clones, 65% to 90% recorded once. Germline CDR1 SGHKS, CDR2 YYEKEE (reference sequence). CDR3 length: 15 amino acids. Trimming removed 4 bases from V and 6 bases from J, with 16 bases in between. The chain links TRBV5-5 to TRBJ2-2; D is perhaps TRBD2 (5 bases). Sequencing used peripheral blood. The TCR was taken from a man aged 50 to 60 with COVID-19, enrolled during active disease. The CDR3 sequence is CASSRSGFDPGELFF. The CDR3 DNA reads as TGTGCCAGCAGCCGGTCGGGATTCGACCCCGGGGAGCTGTTTTTT. The whole variable domain, remainder taken from reference TRBV5-5 and TRBJ2-2, is DAGVTQSPTHLIKTRGQQVTLRCSPISGHKSVSWYQQVLGQGPQFIFQYYEKEERGRGNFPDRFSARQFPNYSSELNVNALLLGDSALYLCASSRSGFDPGELFFGEGSRLTVL.